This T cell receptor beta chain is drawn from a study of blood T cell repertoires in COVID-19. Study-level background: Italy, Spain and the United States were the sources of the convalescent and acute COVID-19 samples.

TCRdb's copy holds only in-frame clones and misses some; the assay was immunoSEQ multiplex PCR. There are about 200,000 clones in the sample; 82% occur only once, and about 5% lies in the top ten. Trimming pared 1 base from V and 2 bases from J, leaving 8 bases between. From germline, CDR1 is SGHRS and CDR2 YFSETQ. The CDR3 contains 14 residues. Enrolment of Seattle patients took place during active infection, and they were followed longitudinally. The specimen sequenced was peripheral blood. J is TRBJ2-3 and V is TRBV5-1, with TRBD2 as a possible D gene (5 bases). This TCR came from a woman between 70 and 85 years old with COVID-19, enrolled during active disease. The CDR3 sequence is CASSLPSYTDTQYF. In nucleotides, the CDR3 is TGCGCCAGCAGCTTGCCTAGCTACACAGATACGCAGTATTTT.